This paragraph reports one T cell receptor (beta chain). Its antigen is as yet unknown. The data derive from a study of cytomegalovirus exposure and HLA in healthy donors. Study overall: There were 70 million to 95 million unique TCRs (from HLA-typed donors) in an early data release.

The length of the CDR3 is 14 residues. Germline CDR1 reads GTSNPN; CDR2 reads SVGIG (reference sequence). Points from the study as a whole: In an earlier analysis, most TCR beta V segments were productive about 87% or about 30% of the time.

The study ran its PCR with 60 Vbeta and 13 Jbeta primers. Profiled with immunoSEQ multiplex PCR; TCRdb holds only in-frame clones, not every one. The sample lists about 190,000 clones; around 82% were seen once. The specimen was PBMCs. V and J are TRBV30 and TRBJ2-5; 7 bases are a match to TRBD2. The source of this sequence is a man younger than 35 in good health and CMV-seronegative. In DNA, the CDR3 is TGTGCTTATCAGGCCGGGACTATACAAGAGACCCAGTACTTC. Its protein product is CAYQAGTIQETQYF.